Presented here are 27 T cell receptor beta chains from one specimen sequenced in a study of glioma-infiltrating T cells. Using RNA template, CDR3s of TCR alpha and beta were amplified with iRepertoire arm-PCR. TCRdb fed the multiplex PCR reads into MiXCR, producing one record per CDR3 protein. This table holds 300,000 to 450,000 distinct CDR3 sequences, around 38% found once. The material sequenced was glioma tissue, nonneoplastic brain tissue, or PBMCs (not recorded which). The receptors come from a human donor with low-grade glioma or glioblastoma, undergoing nonglioma brain surgery, or in good health (not recorded which).

The chain uses TRBV9 and TRBJ1-1, with a tentative D call TRBD1 (5 bases). Germline values: CDR1 SGDLS, CDR2 YYNGEE. V gave up 4 bases and J gave up 3 bases, with 13 bases separating them. The CDR3 covers 14 residues. CDR3 protein: CASSPAGGYTEAFF. In DNA, the CDR3 is TGTGCCAGCAGCCCCGCCGGGGGATACACTGAAGCTTTCTTT.

The CDR3 is CASSLVFGSSGSKGRYTQYF. The CDR3 region has the DNA TGTGCCAGCAGTTTAGTTTTTGGGTCTAGCGGGAGTAAGGGGAGATATACGCAGTATTTT. The chain carries TRBV28 and TRBJ2-3; 10 bases agree with TRBD2. J lost 7 bases, V lost 2 bases, and 21 bases had no gene match. Germline V gives CDR1 MDHEN, CDR2 SYDVKM. The CDR3 totals 20 residues.

Concerning this clonotype itself: This may be a read error: a much more frequent sequence differs by one nucleotide. The gene calls are TRBV6-1 and TRBJ1-1; D is undetermined. Trimming stripped 7 bases from V and 7 bases from J, with 10 bases between. The CDR3 is 11 residues long. Germline lookup yields CDR1 MNHNS and CDR2 SASEGT. This CDR3 reads CASTYGVEAFF. In nucleotides, the CDR3 is TGTGCCAGCACCTACGGGGTTGAAGCTTTCTTT.

Notes on this clonotype: A much more abundant neighbour one base away suggests this may be a read error. The genes are TRBV6-8 and TRBJ1-5, with D unresolved. The CDR3 loop spans 15 amino acids. Between the trimmed V and J ends, which lost 6 bases and 5 bases, there was a span of 17 bases. In germline, CDR1 is MNHGY, CDR2 SAAAGT. CDR3 loop: CASSLSAGWYQPQHF. In DNA form, the CDR3 reads TGTGCCAGCAGCTTGTCCGCGGGTTGGTATCAGCCCCAGCATTTT.

The V call is TRBV20-1, the J call TRBJ1-4; weak D call: TRBD1 (6 bases). This CDR3 is 15 amino acids long. Trimming took off 5 bases at V and 6 bases at J, with 19 bases between the two ends. Germline V gene sequence: CDR1 DFQATT, CDR2 SNEGSKA (reference sequence). CDR3 in amino acids: CSASKTGRTDEKLFF. The CDR3 DNA reads as TGCAGTGCTTCGAAGACAGGCCGAACGGATGAAAAACTGTTTTTT.

In this sample, this clonotype turned up many times. The rearrangement links TRBV6-5 to TRBJ1-5; D unclear. V was pared by 2 bases and J by 3 bases, with 5 bases between. The CDR3 is 13 amino acids. Germline V gene lookup returns CDR1 MNHEY and CDR2 SVGAGI. The CDR3 here is CASSYTPNQPQHF. Here the CDR3 DNA reads TGTGCCAGCAGTTACACTCCCAATCAGCCCCAGCATTTT.

This clonotype was seen a few times. This chain uses TRBV6-1 with TRBJ2-7; maybe TRBD2 (5 bases). V was cut by 6 bases and J by 1 base, with 19 bases left in between. There are 16 residues in the CDR3. The germline V gene has CDR1 MNHNS and CDR2 SASEGT. The CDR3 sequence is CASSKVALDTSYEQYF. The CDR3 region has the DNA TGTGCCAGCAGCAAGGTAGCGTTAGATACGTCCTACGAGCAGTACTTC.

The genes are TRBV20-1 and TRBJ2-7; weak D call: TRBD2 (5 bases). The CDR3 sequence is 14 residues long. Germline-derived CDR1 and CDR2 are DFQATT and SNEGSKA (reference sequence). Trimming removed 6 bases at V and 7 bases at J, with 22 bases between. DNA of the CDR3: TGCAGTGCCCCCTCCGGCCTAGCTCTGGGGGAGCAGTACTTC. As protein: CSAPSGLALGEQYF.

The V gene is TRBV5-4, the J gene TRBJ1-2; 7 bases agree with TRBD1. The junction had 4 bases not matched to a gene; V was cut back by 6 bases and J by 5 bases. Germline CDR1 and CDR2: SGHNT and YYREEE (reference sequence). The CDR3 sequence is 12 residues long. The DNA of the CDR3 is TGTGCCAGCATCGACAGGGCTTATGGCTACACCTTC. Translated, it gives CASIDRAYGYTF.

As concerns this clonotype: An end of the junction differs from the germline gene, which may be a read error. The chain carries TRBV7-2 and TRBJ1-1, with D perhaps matching TRBD1 (6 bases). There are 15 residues in the CDR3. Germline loops: CDR1 SGHTA, CDR2 FQGNSA. The CDR3 DNA reads TGTGCCAGAAGCTTAGTCGATCGAGGGGGAACTGAAGCTTTCTTT. This translates into CARSLVDRGGTEAFF. Combining the CDR3 with reference TRBV7-2 and TRBJ1-1 gives the whole variable domain GAGVSQSPSNKVTEKGKDVELRCDPISGHTALYWYRQSLGQGLEFLIYFQGNSAPDKSGLPSDRFSAERTGGSVSTLTIQRTQQEDSAVYLCARSLVDRGGTEAFFGQGTRLTVV.

About this clonotype: This CDR3 is missing its conserved last phenylalanine or tryptophan, likely due to a read error. The V call is TRBV6-1, the J call TRBJ2-6; D not resolved. This CDR3 spans 14 amino acids. Trimming took off 7 bases at V and 1 base at J, with 8 bases between the two ends. Germline lookup yields CDR1 MNHNS and CDR2 SASEGT. DNA for the CDR3: TGTGCCAGCAAGGCAAGTTCTGGGGCCAACGTCCTGACTTCC. Translated, it gives CASKASSGANVLTS.

The V gene is TRBV7-2, the J gene TRBJ2-7; TRBD1 aligns across 9 bases. This CDR3 comprises 15 residues. Germline-derived CDR1 and CDR2 are SGHTA and FQGNSA. After removal of 3 bases from V and 5 bases from J, the junction contained 8 bases not matched to a gene. The CDR3 loop reads CASSLERTGAHEQYF. Written as DNA, the CDR3 is TGTGCCAGCAGCTTGGAGAGGACAGGGGCCCACGAGCAGTACTTC.

Comments on this clonotype: This sequence may be a read error, since a much larger clone differs from it by one base. This chain links TRBV12-3 or TRBV12-4 with TRBJ1-5, with a tentative D call TRBD1 (6 bases). The V gene lost 3 bases and the J gene lost 3 bases, with 9 bases spanning the gap. This CDR3 spans 14 amino acids. The CDR3 sequence: CASSFSGDNQPQHF. In nucleotides, the CDR3 is TGTGCCAGCAGTTTTTCAGGGGACAATCAGCCCCAGCATTTT.

The chain uses TRBV11-2 and TRBJ2-1; TRBD2 matches at 7 bases. J gave up 10 bases and V 5 bases, and 8 bases lay outside the gene matches. CDR1 and CDR2 (germline): SGHAT, FQNNGV. The CDR3 runs 13 residues. Written as DNA, the CDR3 is TGTGCCAGCAGCCCAATCGGGAGGACCGAGCAGTTCTTC. Amino acids: CASSPIGRTEQFF. The variable domain in full, with the rest retrieved from reference TRBV11-2 and TRBJ2-1, is EAGVAQSPRYKIIEKRQSVAFWCNPISGHATLYWYQQILGQGPKLLIQFQNNGVVDDSQLPKDRFSAERLKGVDSTLKIQPAKLEDSAVYLCASSPIGRTEQFFGPGTRLTVL.

This chain joins TRBV4-2 and TRBJ2-3; D is unresolved. Germline V gene data show CDR1 as LGHNA and CDR2 as YNFKEQ. Trimming stripped 7 bases from V and 5 bases from J, with 19 bases between. CDR3 length: 15 residues. CDR3 coding DNA: TGTGCCAGCATTTGGACCTTGGATCCGGGAGATACGCAGTATTTT. The encoded protein is CASIWTLDPGDTQYF.

As regards this clonotype: Mismatch with germline at one junction end may stem from a read error. The rearrangement joins TRBV20-1 to TRBJ2-7; 10 bases are shared with TRBD2. The CDR3 spans 15 residues. The germline V gene encodes CDR1 DFQATT and CDR2 SNEGSKA (reference sequence). CDR3 coding DNA: TGCGGTGCCACTAGCGGGGATACTGGGGTTTACGAGCAGTACTTC. This codes for CGATSGDTGVYEQYF.

This chain links TRBV27 with TRBJ2-5, with a possible D match to TRBD2 (5 bases). The V gene lost 5 bases and the J gene lost 5 bases, with 15 bases spanning the gap. The CDR3 is 14 residues long. Germline CDR1 reads MNHEY; CDR2 reads SMNVEV (reference sequence). CDR3 sequence: CASSGKRGWETQYF. DNA for the CDR3: TGTGCCAGCAGTGGCAAACGGGGATGGGAGACCCAGTACTTC.

This clonotype was found a few times. The chain links TRBV24-1 to TRBJ2-3; weak D call: TRBD1 (6 bases). Looked up from germline, CDR1 is KGHDR and CDR2 is SFDVKD. There are 18 residues in the CDR3. V lost 2 bases and J 2 bases, leaving 19 bases between the germline ends. The CDR3 DNA is TGTGCCACCAGTGATTCAGTCTACGGACAGAGCACCACAGATACGCAGTATTTT. This encodes CATSDSVYGQSTTDTQYF.

This clonotype was seen a few times. The chain is built from TRBV20-1 and TRBJ2-5; TRBD2 matches at 11 bases. The CDR3 sequence is 14 residues long. Germline trimming cut 3 bases from V and 5 bases from J; bases unmatched to any gene: 5. Germline CDR1 reads DFQATT; CDR2 reads SNEGSKA (reference sequence). DNA for the CDR3: TGCAGTGCTAGGGAGTCTAGCGGGAGGGAGACCCAGTACTTC. It yields the protein CSARESSGRETQYF.

This clonotype showed up many times. The chain employs TRBV28 and TRBJ2-3; unclear D gene. The V gene lost 8 bases and the J gene lost 0 bases, with 9 bases spanning the gap. The CDR3 consists of 13 residues. Germline CDR1 is MDHEN and CDR2 is SYDVKM. In DNA, the CDR3 is TGTGCCAGCGGCGGTACAAGCACAGATACGCAGTATTTT. Its translation is CASGGTSTDTQYF.

This chain connects TRBV12-3 or TRBV12-4 to TRBJ2-3, with D tentatively TRBD2 (5 bases). V was pared by 5 bases and J by 5 bases, with 14 bases between. This CDR3 has 14 amino acids. The CDR3 DNA reads as TGTGCCAGCAGTCCTACTAGTCCGGTAGATACGCAGTATTTT. It translates to CASSPTSPVDTQYF.

About this clonotype: The germline gene is not matched at one end of the junction; a read error may be the cause. The chain links TRBV7-2 to TRBJ1-4, with 9 bases lining up with TRBD1. This CDR3 is 16 amino acids long. CDR1 and CDR2 from the germline V gene are SGHTA and FQGNSA. CDR3 protein: CASSQETGTGWEKLFF. The CDR3, as DNA: TGCGCCAGCAGCCAAGAAACCGGGACAGGGTGGGAAAAACTGTTTTTT.

A few counts support this clonotype. V usage is TRBV7-2 and J usage is TRBJ2-3; the D gene is possibly TRBD2 (6 bases). Germline lookup yields CDR1 SGHTA and CDR2 FQGNSA. This CDR3 contains 16 residues. Trimming cost V 5 bases and J 2 bases, with 17 bases left between them. The chain's CDR3 is CASSPRLVSDTDTQYF. The CDR3 nucleotides are TGTGCCAGCAGCCCCCGACTAGTCAGCGACACAGATACGCAGTATTTT.

Ten or more counts support this clonotype. The chain links TRBV5-4 to TRBJ1-2, with D perhaps TRBD1 (5 bases). The CDR3 totals 14 residues. Germline lookup yields CDR1 SGHNT and CDR2 YYREEE (reference sequence). The V and J ends lost 0 bases and 5 bases respectively, with 11 bases between them. DNA for the CDR3: TGTGCCAGCAGCTTGGGGGGGGTGGAGTATGGCTACACCTTC. It codes for CASSLGGVEYGYTF.

A few counts support this clonotype. V is TRBV4-1 and J is TRBJ1-1; D is unresolved. The CDR3 spans 15 residues. Germline CDR1 reads MGHRA; CDR2 reads YSYEKL. Trimming left V 4 bases short and J 0 bases short, with 12 bases between. The CDR3 reads CASSLSWAMNTEAFF. CDR3 coding DNA: TGCGCCAGCAGCCTTTCGTGGGCCATGAACACTGAAGCTTTCTTT.

This clonotype was recorded once. This chain links TRBV19 with TRBJ2-7, with 7 bases identical to TRBD1. Germline CDR1 reads LNHDA; CDR2 reads SQIVND (reference sequence). The CDR3 is 15 amino acids. Unmatched junction bases numbered 7, after V lost 3 bases and J lost 2 bases. In nucleotides, the CDR3 is TGTGCCAGTAGTATCCCGGGACAGCCCACCTACGAGCAGTACTTC. Translation gives CASSIPGQPTYEQYF.

This clonotype appeared a single time. Possible read error: a much larger clone is one base away. This chain uses TRBV20-1 with TRBJ2-1; D remains ambiguous. Trimming shortened V by 7 bases and J by 5 bases, and 12 bases separated the two germline ends. CDR3 length: 12 amino acids. Germline CDR1 DFQATT, CDR2 SNEGSKA (reference sequence). The CDR3 region is CSVGERNNEQFF. The CDR3 DNA reads as TGCAGTGTTGGCGAGAGGAACAATGAGCAGTTCTTC.